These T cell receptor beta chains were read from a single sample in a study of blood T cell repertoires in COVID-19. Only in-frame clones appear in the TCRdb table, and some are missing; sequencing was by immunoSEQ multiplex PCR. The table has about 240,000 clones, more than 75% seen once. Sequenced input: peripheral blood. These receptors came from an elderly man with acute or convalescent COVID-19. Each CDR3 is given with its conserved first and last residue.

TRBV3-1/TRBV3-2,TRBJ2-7,CASSQGDYEQYF
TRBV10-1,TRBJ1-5,CASDQAGNQPQHF
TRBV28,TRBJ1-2,CASSWRRGGIYGYTF
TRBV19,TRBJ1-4,CASKNGQGSEKLFF
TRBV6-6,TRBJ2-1,CASGGGLAGDEQFF
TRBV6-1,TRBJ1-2,CASSEGGASYGYTF
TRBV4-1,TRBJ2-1,CASSSPGLAGGGGDEQFF
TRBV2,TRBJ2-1,CASSYSTGGEQFF
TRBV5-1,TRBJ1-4,CASSLQGPNEKLFF
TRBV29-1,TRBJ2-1,CSVGDTYNEQFF
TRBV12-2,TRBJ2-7,CASRLGRETGNSYEQYF